These 32 T cell receptor beta chains originate from one sample sequenced in a study of T cell responses to AZD1222 COVID-19 vaccine. Sequenced by immunoSEQ multiplex PCR; TCRdb stores in-frame clones only, minus some. The data show a few hundred thousand clones, 93% seen once. The sample consisted of peripheral blood, taken on day 0 of AZD1222 vaccination. These receptors were taken from an adult in good health.

As to this clone: The same CDR3 is also encoded by other DNA sequences in this sample. The gene calls are TRBV27 and TRBJ1-1; D not resolved. This CDR3 contains 12 residues. The germline V gene encodes CDR1 MNHEY and CDR2 SMNVEV (reference sequence). Trimming took off 4 bases at V and 0 bases at J, with 3 bases between the two ends. CDR3 in DNA: TGTGCCAGCAGTTCAGTGAACACTGAAGCTTTCTTT. It translates to CASSSVNTEAFF.

This sequence joins TRBV20-1 and TRBJ1-2; 7 positions match TRBD1. This CDR3 comprises 10 residues. Losses at the gene ends were 7 bases for V and 8 bases for J; bases not matched to a gene: 4. Germline V gene lookup returns CDR1 DFQATT and CDR2 SNEGSKA (reference sequence). The CDR3 coding sequence is TGCAGTGTCACAGGGGACGGCTACACCTTC. Amino acids: CSVTGDGYTF.

This chain links TRBV4-3 with TRBJ2-5; the D is unclear. The germline CDR1 and CDR2 sequences are LGHNA and YSLEER. The CDR3 has 13 residues. Trimming shortened V by 1 base and J by 1 base, and 4 bases separated the two germline ends. The CDR3 coding sequence is TGCGCCAGCAGCCAAGGTGTCCAAGAGACCCAGTACTTC. Translation: CASSQGVQETQYF.

The count of this clone is one. This sample also contains other DNA sequences that code for the same CDR3. V is TRBV19 and J is TRBJ1-1; 8 nucleotides agree with TRBD1. CDR3 length: 14 amino acids. V was pared by 5 bases and J by 1 base, with 3 bases of the junction left unmatched. Germline-derived CDR1 and CDR2 are LNHDA and SQIVND (reference sequence). The CDR3 DNA sequence: TGTGCCAGTAGTCTCGACAGGGGGAACACTGAAGCTTTCTTT. Its translation is CASSLDRGNTEAFF. The whole variable domain, filled in from reference TRBV19 and TRBJ1-1, reads DGGITQSPKYLFRKEGQNVTLSCEQNLNHDAMYWYRQDPGQGLRLIYYSQIVNDFQKGDIAEGYSVSREKKESFPLTVTSAQKNPTAFYLCASSLDRGNTEAFFGQGTRLTVV.

In this sample, this clone turned up once. The gene calls are TRBV10-2 and TRBJ1-1, with a weak D call TRBD1 (5 bases). CDR1 and CDR2 from the germline V gene are WSHSY and SAAADI. The CDR3 spans 13 residues. Trimming left V 2 bases short and J 10 bases short, with 14 bases between. The CDR3 nucleotides read TGCGCCAGCAGTGAGGGGGACCTTCTTAGAGCTTTCTTT. Translating it yields CASSEGDLLRAFF.

This rearrangement joins TRBV2 to TRBJ2-3; no clear D. From germline, CDR1 is SNHLY and CDR2 FYNNEI. The V gene lost 8 bases and the J gene lost 1 base, with 16 bases spanning the gap. This CDR3 contains 15 residues. CDR3 residues: CASFRTWARTDTQYF. DNA for the CDR3: TGTGCCAGCTTTCGCACTTGGGCCCGCACAGATACGCAGTATTTT.

This clone has only one observation. This chain joins TRBV2 and TRBJ1-2, with D maybe TRBD1 (5 bases). CDR1 is SNHLY, CDR2 FYNNEI, per germline. The V gene lost 3 bases and the J gene lost 8 bases, with 13 bases spanning the gap. CDR3 size: 13 residues. In nucleotides, the CDR3 is TGTGCCAGCAGTGACGGCAGGGAGAAGGGCTACACCTTC. This sequence encodes CASSDGREKGYTF.

The chain is built from TRBV7-2 and TRBJ2-2; D remains unclear. The V end was cut by 3 bases, the J end by 6 bases, with 8 bases between. This CDR3 spans 13 amino acids. In germline, CDR1 is SGHTA, CDR2 FQGNSA. CDR3 amino acids: CASSFAGAGELFF. The CDR3 DNA follows: TGTGCCAGCAGCTTCGCCGGAGCCGGGGAGCTGTTTTTT. The variable domain in full, with the rest retrieved from reference TRBV7-2 and TRBJ2-2, is GAGVSQSPSNKVTEKGKDVELRCDPISGHTALYWYRQSLGQGLEFLIYFQGNSAPDKSGLPSDRFSAERTGGSVSTLTIQRTQQEDSAVYLCASSFAGAGELFFGEGSRLTVL.

This clone was seen just once. The chain combines TRBV5-4 with TRBJ2-6; D is unresolved. V lost 1 base, J lost 4 bases, and 3 bases lay in between. Germline V lookup: CDR1 SGHNT, CDR2 YYREEE (reference sequence). The CDR3 covers 13 residues. For the CDR3, the DNA is TGTGCCAGCAGCTTGACCGGGGCCAACGTCCTGACTTTC. It encodes CASSLTGANVLTF.

The chain has TRBV12-3 or TRBV12-4 and TRBJ1-2; perhaps TRBD1 as D (5 bases). This CDR3 region has 13 residues. V lost 3 bases and J 6 bases, leaving 11 bases between the germline ends. For the CDR3, the DNA is TGTGCCAGCAGTTTCCGCAGGGAGAATGGCTACACCTTC. Protein: CASSFRRENGYTF.

V gene TRBV29-1 combines with J gene TRBJ2-3; D is possibly TRBD1 (5 bases). From germline, CDR1 is SQVTM and CDR2 ANQGSEA. The V end was cut by 7 bases, the J end by 1 base, with 18 bases between. The CDR3 covers 15 residues. CDR3 sequence reads: CSGRRLGRGTDTQYF. DNA for the CDR3: TGCAGCGGTAGGAGACTGGGCAGGGGCACAGATACGCAGTATTTT.

V usage is TRBV6-5 and J usage is TRBJ2-7, with D possibly being TRBD2 (5 bases). The germline V gene has CDR1 MNHEY and CDR2 SVGAGI. CDR3 length: 13 residues. Trimming pared 7 bases from V and 3 bases from J, leaving 13 bases between. For the CDR3, the DNA is TGTGCCAGCACCCCCCGGACTGTCTACGAGCAGTACTTC. Protein sequence: CASTPRTVYEQYF.

The chain carries TRBV9 and TRBJ2-3; 10 positions agree with TRBD2. From germline, CDR1 is SGDLS and CDR2 YYNGEE. The CDR3 length is 15 residues. V gave up 6 bases and J gave up 6 bases; unmatched junction bases: 10. The CDR3 bases are TGTGCCAGCACCCCAGCGGCTAGCGGGAGTGATACGCAGTATTTT. This encodes CASTPAASGSDTQYF.

This chain uses TRBV6-5 with TRBJ2-4; D is unresolved. Germline V lookup: CDR1 MNHEY, CDR2 SVGAGI. CDR3 length: 14 residues. Trimming removed 5 bases from V and 0 bases from J, with 8 bases in between. CDR3 sequence: CASSPMIAKNIQYF. The CDR3 nucleotides read TGTGCCAGCAGTCCCATGATAGCCAAAAACATTCAGTACTTC.

This clone showed up just once. The chain is built from TRBV23-1 and TRBJ1-2, with D possibly being TRBD1 (6 bases). TRBV23-1 is identified as an open reading frame with a role that is uncertain. CDR3 length equals 13 residues. The ends were cut back, 4 bases at V and 5 bases at J, with 11 bases in the middle. CDR3 region: CASSPRTAYGYTF. The CDR3 coding sequence is TGCGCCAGCAGTCCTCGGACAGCTTATGGCTACACCTTC.

V usage is TRBV5-1 and J usage is TRBJ2-3; D unclear. V lost 7 bases to trimming and J lost 0 bases, with 9 bases between them. The CDR3 totals 13 residues. Germline V gene lookup returns CDR1 SGHRS and CDR2 YFSETQ. CDR3 DNA sequence: TGCGCCAGCGCACAAGGGAGCACAGATACGCAGTATTTT. This sequence encodes CASAQGSTDTQYF.

The J gene is TRBJ1-1, the V gene TRBV6-2 or TRBV6-3, with D possibly matching TRBD1 (6 bases). CDR1 and CDR2 (germline): MNHEY, SVGEGT. Trimming took off 6 bases at V and 4 bases at J, with 12 bases between the two ends. CDR3 length equals 13 residues. DNA of the CDR3: TGTGCCAGCAGCGACAGGCCGCGCACTGAAGCTTTCTTT. This encodes CASSDRPRTEAFF.

In regard to this clone: At one end the junction does not follow the germline gene, possibly because of a read error. CDR3 protein: CASSYEGPHF. CDR3 DNA: TGCGCCAGCAGCTATGAAGGGCCCCACTTC. This chain uses TRBV10-2 with TRBJ2-7; D is undetermined. Germline CDR1 WSHSY, CDR2 SAAADI. The CDR3 totals 10 residues.

This clone appeared a few times. The chain links TRBV14 to TRBJ2-7; tentatively, D is TRBD1 or TRBD2 (6 bases each). The V end lost 4 bases, the J end lost 2 bases, and 12 bases lay between the germline ends. The CDR3 is made up of 14 amino acids. In germline, CDR1 is SGHDN, CDR2 FVKESK. CDR3 protein: CASSRDRGPYEQYF. Written as DNA, the CDR3 is TGTGCCAGCAGCCGGGACCGGGGGCCCTACGAGCAGTACTTC.

The V call is TRBV9, the J call TRBJ2-7; TRBD2 matches at 7 bases. Germline lookup yields CDR1 SGDLS and CDR2 YYNGEE. CDR3 length: 14 residues. With 0 bases clipped from V and 3 bases from J, the junction kept 3 bases outside the gene matches. The CDR3 region is CASSVGERGYEQYF. The CDR3 coding sequence is TGTGCCAGCAGCGTAGGGGAGCGGGGCTACGAGCAGTACTTC.

The chain links TRBV28 to TRBJ1-5; D unclear. Germline CDR1 MDHEN, CDR2 SYDVKM. V lost 5 bases and J 1 base, leaving 15 bases between the germline ends. The CDR3 sequence is 16 residues long. The chain's CDR3 is CASSPSGLRSNQPQHF. The CDR3 DNA reads as TGTGCCAGCAGTCCCTCGGGCTTAAGGAGCAATCAGCCCCAGCATTTT.

The chain uses TRBV7-3 and TRBJ1-1; TRBD1 agrees at 7 bases. The J segment lost 2 bases and the V segment lost 5 bases, leaving 5 bases of the junction unmatched. The CDR3 loop spans 14 amino acids. Germline CDR1 and CDR2: SGHTA and FQGTGA. In DNA, the CDR3 is TGTGCCAGCAGCCCCCGGGACAGTAACACTGAAGCTTTCTTT. It specifies CASSPRDSNTEAFF.

The V and J genes are TRBV3-1 (or the pseudogene TRBV3-2) and TRBJ2-3; TRBD1 agrees at 7 bases. This CDR3 spans 13 amino acids. Germline CDR1 is LGHDT and CDR2 is YNNKEL (reference sequence). J was trimmed by 8 bases and V by 3 bases; bases with no gene match: 5. DNA of the CDR3: TGTGCCAGCAGCCAGGGGGACAGCAGTACGCAGTATTTT. Translating gives CASSQGDSSTQYF.

The genes are TRBV7-9 and TRBJ1-4, with D possibly TRBD1 on 6 matching bases. Trimming stripped 5 bases from V and 0 bases from J, with 10 bases between. The CDR3 extends over 15 amino acids. CDR1 is SEHNR, CDR2 FQNEAQ, per germline (reference sequence). CDR3 protein: CASSGRGTTNEKLFF. The CDR3, as DNA: TGTGCCAGCAGCGGTAGGGGGACAACTAATGAAAAACTGTTTTTT. Looking up the rest from reference TRBV7-9 and TRBJ1-4 gives the full variable domain: DTGVSQNPRHKITKRGQNVTFRCDPISEHNRLYWYRQTLGQGPEFLTYFQNEAQLEKSRLLSDRFSAERPKGSFSTLEIQRTEQGDSAMYLCASSGRGTTNEKLFFGSGTQLSVL.

The chain couples TRBV5-5 to TRBJ1-1; 9 positions agree with TRBD1. The CDR3 spans 17 residues. The J segment lost 3 bases and the V segment lost 0 bases, leaving 9 bases of the junction unmatched. CDR1 and CDR2 from the germline V gene are SGHKS and YYEKEE (reference sequence). As DNA, the CDR3 is TGTGCCAGCAGCTTGGAGGGACAGGGAAGGTGGGACACTGAAGCTTTCTTT. This translates into CASSLEGQGRWDTEAFF.

This sequence joins TRBV7-2 and TRBJ2-7; 10 nucleotides line up with TRBD2. The CDR3 totals 15 residues. V was clipped by 6 bases and J by 6 bases; unmatched bases: 11. Per germline, CDR1 SGHTA and CDR2 FQGNSA. The CDR3 DNA reads TGTGCCAGCAGTATTAGGTTAGCGGGAGGAGGCGAGCAGTACTTC. Residues: CASSIRLAGGGEQYF.

The chain has TRBV27 and TRBJ2-5; D perhaps matches TRBD1 (6 bases). In germline, CDR1 is MNHEY, CDR2 SMNVEV (reference sequence). This CDR3 region has 14 residues. V was trimmed by 6 bases and J by 2 bases, leaving 13 bases between them. The CDR3 nucleotides are TGTGCCAGCAGCCTACAGGGTGGGCAAGAGACCCAGTACTTC. This sequence encodes CASSLQGGQETQYF.

The V gene is TRBV11-2, the J gene TRBJ2-5; TRBD2 aligns across 7 bases. CDR3 length: 12 residues. V gave up 5 bases and J gave up 12 bases; unmatched junction bases: 9. Germline values: CDR1 SGHAT, CDR2 FQNNGV. For the CDR3, the DNA is TGTGCCAGCAGCCCCAATCCAGGGAGGGAGTACTTC. This translates into CASSPNPGREYF.

The V call is TRBV7-7, the J call TRBJ2-5; 8 nucleotides align to TRBD2. Germline V CDR1 and CDR2: SSHAT, FNYEAQ (reference sequence). This CDR3 is built from 15 residues. V shed 1 base and J 3 bases; nucleotides not matched to a gene: 4. Here the CDR3 DNA reads TGTGCCAGCAGCTTAGTCCGGGGGGGGAAAGAGACCCAGTACTTC. Its translation: CASSLVRGGKETQYF.

The CDR3 DNA reads as TGTGCCAGCAGCTTAGATGGCCTAGCGGAGGGCCTTTACAATGAGCAGTTCTTC. As protein: CASSLDGLAEGLYNEQFF. V is TRBV11-2 and J is TRBJ2-1; TRBD2 matches at 7 bases. After removal of 0 bases from V and 4 bases from J, the junction contained 12 bases not matched to a gene. The CDR3 runs to 18 residues. CDR1 is SGHAT, CDR2 FQNNGV, per germline. Full variable domain (remainder filled in from reference TRBV11-2 and TRBJ2-1): EAGVAQSPRYKIIEKRQSVAFWCNPISGHATLYWYQQILGQGPKLLIQFQNNGVVDDSQLPKDRFSAERLKGVDSTLKIQPAKLEDSAVYLCASSLDGLAEGLYNEQFFGPGTRLTVL.

CDR3 nucleotides: TGTGCCAGCAGCCCCCGTGGAGGCGCTGAAGCTTTCTTT. Translating gives CASSPRGGAEAFF. The rearrangement joins TRBV5-8 to TRBJ1-1; D unresolved. V gave up 4 bases and J gave up 6 bases, with 13 bases separating them. The CDR3 totals 13 residues. The germline V gene has CDR1 SGHTS and CDR2 YDEGEE.

In the case of this clone: Different DNA sequences within this sample yield the same CDR3. CDR3 protein: CASSLRTGELFF. The CDR3 DNA sequence: TGTGCCAGCAGTCTCCGCACCGGGGAGCTGTTTTTT. The chain employs TRBV27 and TRBJ2-2; D not resolved. Trimming cost V 5 bases and J 4 bases, with 5 bases left between them. The length of the CDR3 is 12 residues. Germline V gene sequence: CDR1 MNHEY, CDR2 SMNVEV (reference sequence).